These T cell receptor beta chains were read from a single sample in a study of tumor and adjacent non-tumor tissue in lung cancer. TCRdb processed the multiplex PCR reads anew with MiXCR; each CDR3 protein has one entry. Among 200,000 to 250,000 distinct CDR3 sequences listed, 60% to 85% were seen once. Sequencing input: lung tumor tissue. The source of these receptors is a man aged 60 to 75 with non-small cell lung cancer. Both conserved end residues are part of each CDR3. The order of the fields is D gene, J gene, CDR3 length, clone size, V gene, CDR3 protein, CDR3 DNA. A D gene is named only where the DNA matches it firmly. Clone size is shown for a subset of rows, as once, few, many or a class of expanded clone.

D gene: -
J gene: TRBJ2-6
CDR3 length: 15
clone size: -
V gene: TRBV12-3/TRBV12-4
CDR3 protein: CASKAPGTGANVLTF
CDR3 DNA: TGTGCCAGTAAGGCCCCGGGAACTGGGGCCAACGTCCTGACTTTC

D gene: -
J gene: TRBJ1-1
CDR3 length: 14
clone size: -
V gene: TRBV11-1
CDR3 protein: CASTINGGSTEAFF
CDR3 DNA: TGTGCCAGCACTATAAACGGGGGGAGCACTGAAGCTTTCTTT

D gene: -
J gene: TRBJ2-1
CDR3 length: 13
clone size: -
V gene: TRBV11-3
CDR3 protein: CASSFITANEQFF
CDR3 DNA: TGTGCCAGCAGCTTCATCACGGCCAATGAGCAGTTCTTC

D gene: TRBD1
J gene: TRBJ2-7
CDR3 length: 15
clone size: -
V gene: TRBV6-5
CDR3 protein: CASSFLTGVVYEQYF
CDR3 DNA: TGTGCCAGCAGTTTCCTGACAGGGGTAGTCTACGAGCAGTACTTC

D gene: -
J gene: TRBJ1-2
CDR3 length: 12
clone size: many
V gene: TRBV20-1
CDR3 protein: CSAREGGAGYTF
CDR3 DNA: TGCAGTGCTAGAGAGGGGGGAGCCGGCTACACCTTC

D gene: TRBD2
J gene: TRBJ2-3
CDR3 length: 16
clone size: -
V gene: TRBV11-2
CDR3 protein: CASCLISGGGPDTQYF
CDR3 DNA: TGTGCCAGCTGCTTAATTAGCGGGGGAGGCCCAGATACGCAGTATTTT

D gene: -
J gene: TRBJ2-2
CDR3 length: 13
clone size: -
V gene: TRBV6-6
CDR3 protein: CASGYQEHGELFF
CDR3 DNA: TGTGCCAGCGGTTATCAAGAGCACGGGGAGCTGTTTTTT

D gene: -
J gene: TRBJ1-5
CDR3 length: 15
clone size: -
V gene: TRBV30
CDR3 protein: CAWSPSRQLNQPQHF
CDR3 DNA: TGTGCCTGGAGTCCCTCCCGACAGCTCAATCAGCCCCAGCATTTT

D gene: TRBD2
J gene: TRBJ2-1
CDR3 length: 15
clone size: few
V gene: TRBV6-2/TRBV6-3
CDR3 protein: CASRTLGAGRSEQFF
CDR3 DNA: TGTGCCAGCAGGACACTCGGAGCGGGGAGGAGTGAGCAGTTCTTC

D gene: -
J gene: TRBJ1-2
CDR3 length: 16
clone size: -
V gene: TRBV11-1
CDR3 protein: CASMLDMIDRSYGYTF
CDR3 DNA: TGTGCCAGCATGTTGGACATGATCGACAGGAGCTATGGCTACACCTTC

D gene: -
J gene: TRBJ2-2
CDR3 length: 14
clone size: -
V gene: TRBV29-1
CDR3 protein: CSVDGQGNTEELIF
CDR3 DNA: TGCAGCGTTGACGGCCAGGGAAACACCGAGGAGCTGATTTTT

D gene: -
J gene: TRBJ2-2
CDR3 length: 12
clone size: once
V gene: TRBV29-1
CDR3 protein: CSVQTATRELFF
CDR3 DNA: TGCAGCGTTCAGACCGCCACCAGGGAGTTGTTTTTT

D gene: TRBD1
J gene: TRBJ2-1
CDR3 length: 14
clone size: -
V gene: TRBV20-1
CDR3 protein: CSGRVRRGQGEQFF
CDR3 DNA: TGCAGTGGTAGAGTTCGGAGGGGACAGGGTGAACAGTTCTTC

D gene: TRBD1
J gene: TRBJ1-4
CDR3 length: 14
clone size: -
V gene: TRBV20-1
CDR3 protein: CSAWTGGTGGKMFF
CDR3 DNA: TGCAGTGCTTGGACAGGGGGCACGGGAGGAAAAATGTTTTTT

D gene: -
J gene: TRBJ1-5
CDR3 length: 16
clone size: once
V gene: TRBV20-1
CDR3 protein: CSSRDLSTGFDQPQHF
CDR3 DNA: TGCAGTTCTAGAGATTTATCGACGGGGTTTGATCAGCCCCAGCATTTT

D gene: -
J gene: TRBJ2-1
CDR3 length: 15
clone size: -
V gene: TRBV12-3/TRBV12-4
CDR3 protein: CASGSRTGRREQQFF
CDR3 DNA: TGTGCCAGCGGCTCCCGGACAGGGCGGCGGGAGCAGCAGTTCTTC

D gene: -
J gene: TRBJ1-1
CDR3 length: 14
clone size: -
V gene: TRBV20-1
CDR3 protein: CSALDSPLNTEALF
CDR3 DNA: TGCAGTGCTCTAGATAGCCCTTTGAACACTGAAGCTCTCTTT

D gene: TRBD2
J gene: TRBJ2-6
CDR3 length: 18
clone size: -
V gene: TRBV12-3/TRBV12-4
CDR3 protein: CASSFGLARGPGANVLTF
CDR3 DNA: TGTGCCAGCAGTTTTGGACTAGCGAGAGGGCCTGGAGCCAACGTCCTGACTTTC

D gene: -
J gene: TRBJ2-5
CDR3 length: 14
clone size: -
V gene: TRBV11-2
CDR3 protein: CAGSHISGVNVQTF
CDR3 DNA: TGTGCCGGCAGTCATATCTCTGGGGTCAACGTCCAGACTTTC

D gene: -
J gene: TRBJ2-1
CDR3 length: 14
clone size: -
V gene: TRBV10-1
CDR3 protein: CASSEGGGYTEQFF
CDR3 DNA: TGCGCCAGCAGTGAAGGCGGTGGCTACACTGAGCAGTTCTTC

D gene: -
J gene: TRBJ2-1
CDR3 length: 16
clone size: -
V gene: TRBV11-3
CDR3 protein: CASSSTDRDSYNEQFF
CDR3 DNA: TGTGCCAGCAGCTCGACCGATCGGGACTCATACAATGAGCAGTTCTTC

D gene: -
J gene: TRBJ1-5
CDR3 length: 16
clone size: -
V gene: TRBV7-9
CDR3 protein: CASSPGGAGFNQPQHF
CDR3 DNA: TGTGCCAGCAGCCCTGGAGGGGCAGGGTTTAATCAGCCCCAGCATTTT

D gene: TRBD1
J gene: TRBJ1-6
CDR3 length: 15
clone size: once
V gene: TRBV29-1
CDR3 protein: CSALVDRPRSSPLHF
CDR3 DNA: TGCAGCGCTCTAGTGGACAGGCCTCGTAGTTCACCCCTCCACTTT

D gene: -
J gene: TRBJ1-3
CDR3 length: 15
clone size: -
V gene: TRBV20-1
CDR3 protein: CSAMDGGSGGNTIYF
CDR3 DNA: TGCAGTGCTATGGATGGAGGTAGTGGTGGAAACACCATATATTTT

D gene: TRBD2
J gene: TRBJ2-5
CDR3 length: 17
clone size: -
V gene: TRBV10-2
CDR3 protein: CADLRGRALGFQETQYF
CDR3 DNA: TGCGCCGACCTTAGAGGGAGGGCCCTCGGGTTTCAAGAGACCCAGTACTTC

D gene: -
J gene: TRBJ1-2
CDR3 length: 9
clone size: -
V gene: TRBV6-1
CDR3 protein: CASNMPGTF
CDR3 DNA: TGTGCCAGCAATATGCCCGGTACCTTC

D gene: -
J gene: TRBJ2-1
CDR3 length: 17
clone size: few
V gene: TRBV11-2
CDR3 protein: CASRHTGTPSSYNEQFF
CDR3 DNA: TGTGCCAGCAGGCATACTGGGACTCCTAGCTCCTACAATGAGCAGTTCTTC

D gene: TRBD1
J gene: TRBJ1-2
CDR3 length: 13
clone size: few
V gene: TRBV6-5
CDR3 protein: CVSSTTRTGGYTF
CDR3 DNA: TGTGTCAGCAGTACTACACGGACAGGTGGCTACACCTTC

D gene: TRBD2
J gene: TRBJ2-3
CDR3 length: 15
clone size: -
V gene: TRBV5-6
CDR3 protein: CASSLTSGGTDTQYF
CDR3 DNA: TGTGCCAGCAGCTTGACTAGCGGGGGCACAGATACGCAGTATTTT

D gene: TRBD2
J gene: TRBJ2-1
CDR3 length: 15
clone size: many
V gene: TRBV11-3
CDR3 protein: CASSPGASGYNEQFF
CDR3 DNA: TGTGCCAGCAGCCCCGGGGCTAGCGGGTACAATGAGCAGTTCTTC

D gene: -
J gene: TRBJ2-3
CDR3 length: 18
clone size: -
V gene: TRBV4-2
CDR3 protein: CASRLRRLRRPSTDAQYF
CDR3 DNA: TGTGCCAGCAGACTCCGGCGTCTCCGCCGCCCTAGCACAGATGCGCAGTATTTT

D gene: TRBD1
J gene: TRBJ2-1
CDR3 length: 16
clone size: few
V gene: TRBV28
CDR3 protein: CASSLPGQGTYNEQFF
CDR3 DNA: TGTGCCAGCAGTTTACCGGGACAGGGGACCTACAATGAGCAGTTCTTC

D gene: -
J gene: TRBJ2-3
CDR3 length: 16
clone size: many
V gene: TRBV5-4
CDR3 protein: CASSLDGRPGTDTQYF
CDR3 DNA: TGTGCCAGCAGCTTGGACGGGAGACCTGGCACAGATACGCAGTATTTT

D gene: TRBD2
J gene: TRBJ2-5
CDR3 length: 18
clone size: -
V gene: TRBV6-2/TRBV6-3
CDR3 protein: CTSSYVTSGSRDQETQYF
CDR3 DNA: TGTACCAGCAGTTACGTTACTAGCGGAAGCAGGGACCAAGAGACCCAGTACTTC

D gene: -
J gene: TRBJ2-3
CDR3 length: 15
clone size: -
V gene: TRBV12-3/TRBV12-4
CDR3 protein: CASTSHGIRTDTQYF
CDR3 DNA: TGTGCCAGCACCTCCCACGGGATTAGAACAGATACACAGTATTTT

D gene: -
J gene: TRBJ1-3
CDR3 length: 14
clone size: -
V gene: TRBV6-5
CDR3 protein: CASRHRATGNTVYF
CDR3 DNA: TGTGCCAGCCGTCACAGGGCCACTGGAAACACCGTATATTTT

D gene: -
J gene: TRBJ1-2
CDR3 length: 16
clone size: -
V gene: TRBV24-1
CDR3 protein: CVTSERSGPSNYGYTF
CDR3 DNA: TGTGTCACCAGTGAGAGGTCTGGGCCGAGTAACTATGGCTACACCTTC

D gene: TRBD1
J gene: TRBJ2-5
CDR3 length: 12
clone size: -
V gene: TRBV6-5
CDR3 protein: CASSRTGFDQYF
CDR3 DNA: TGTGCCAGCAGTCGGACAGGGTTTGATCAGTACTTC

D gene: -
J gene: TRBJ2-1
CDR3 length: 18
clone size: -
V gene: TRBV12-3/TRBV12-4
CDR3 protein: CASSLTGPPKSSYNEQFF
CDR3 DNA: TGTGCCAGCAGCCTCACAGGGCCCCCGAAGAGCTCCTACAATGAGCAGTTCTTC

D gene: -
J gene: TRBJ2-3
CDR3 length: 13
clone size: -
V gene: TRBV11-3
CDR3 protein: CTSILSGSYTQYF
CDR3 DNA: TGTACCAGCATCTTGTCAGGGTCATATACGCAGTATTTT

D gene: TRBD1
J gene: TRBJ2-2
CDR3 length: 16
clone size: -
V gene: TRBV24-1
CDR3 protein: CATSDTQGARNGEPFF
CDR3 DNA: TGTGCCACCAGTGACACCCAGGGGGCGCGCAACGGGGAGCCGTTTTTT

D gene: -
J gene: TRBJ2-1
CDR3 length: 15
clone size: -
V gene: TRBV11-2
CDR3 protein: CASSLAMRSGNEQFF
CDR3 DNA: TGTGCCAGCAGCTTAGCAATGAGATCGGGCAATGAGCAGTTCTTT